This T cell receptor (beta chain) was sequenced during a study of Graves' ophthalmopathy and Graves' hyperthyroidism. This CDR3 has 13 amino acids. The V gene lost 0 bases and the J gene lost 3 bases, with 6 bases spanning the gap. Germline V gene lookup returns CDR1 MDHEN and CDR2 SYDVKM. RNA transcripts provided the template for amplifying TCR beta CDR3 regions. First-round RT-PCR relied on HTBI primers, and a second-round multiplex PCR came next. Each CDR3 protein is one row after TCRdb ran MiXCR on the multiplex PCR reads. The sample has roughly 420,000 distinct CDR3 sequences, over 20% seen once. This clonotype was recorded at least ten times.

The chain couples TRBV28 to TRBJ2-7; D ambiguous. The specimen sequenced was peripheral blood. The sequence came from a woman younger than 30 with stable Graves' hyperthyroidism. The DNA of the CDR3 is TGTGCCAGCAGTTTATGGGGCAACTACGAGCAGTACTTC. Translation: CASSLWGNYEQYF.